The sample holds a few counts of the clone carrying this TCR beta chain. Mismatch with germline at one junction end may stem from a read error. CDR1 is SSHAT and CDR2 is FNYEAQ in the germline V gene (reference sequence). The CDR3 runs to 14 residues. The sample comes from a study of blood T cell repertoires in COVID-19. Study in general: From T cells, B-cell-depleted T cells, or PBMCs came the material, which was cDNA or gDNA.

The age range of participants was 18 to 89 years, with residence in under 30 US areas. Recovered participants had two consecutive negative NP/OP PCR tests, healthcare professional clearance, or symptom resolution. As processed by the authors: The authors estimated nucleated cell counts from reference gene primer amplification. The method was immunoSEQ multiplex PCR; TCRdb's version includes in-frame clones alone and lacks a portion of them. The V and J calls and clone size are taken from that table; D and trimming were inferred from the DNA. The table has about 310,000 clones, 89% seen once. The sample taken for sequencing was PBMCs or T cells enriched from blood (not recorded which). J is TRBJ2-1 and V is TRBV7-7, with a weak D call TRBD1 (5 bases). The receptor's source is a woman aged 40 to 50 who had recovered from COVID-19. The CDR3 here is CASSLGTGYNEQFF. CDR3 nucleotides: TGTGCTAGCAGCTTAGGAACAGGCTACAATGAGCAGTTCTTC.